The 18 T cell receptor beta chains listed next were all sequenced from one sample in a study of blood T cell repertoires in COVID-19. Assay: immunoSEQ multiplex PCR; the TCRdb copy retains only in-frame clones and omits some. The sample carries under 300,000 clones, around 90% recorded once. Sequencing input: peripheral blood. Receptors were obtained from a middle-aged woman who had recovered from COVID-19.

This clone was observed a few times. The chain employs TRBV5-1 and TRBJ2-5; unclear D gene. The CDR3 has 12 residues. Trimming shortened V by 4 bases and J by 1 base, and 5 bases separated the two germline ends. Germline V CDR1 and CDR2: SGHRS, YFSETQ. This chain's CDR3 is CASSPLQETQYF. The CDR3 DNA reads as TGCGCCAGCAGCCCCCTCCAAGAGACCCAGTACTTC.

The V call is TRBV3-1 (or the pseudogene TRBV3-2), the J call TRBJ2-7; D is unclear. Germline loops: CDR1 LGHDT, CDR2 YNNKEL (reference sequence). With 7 bases removed from V and 0 bases from J, the gap between germline ends came to 16 bases. This CDR3 has 15 residues. The CDR3 sequence: CASTFGLGLSYEQYF. CDR3 DNA sequence: TGTGCCAGCACCTTTGGGCTGGGCCTCTCCTACGAGCAGTACTTC.

The chain uses TRBV7-3 and TRBJ2-7; 8 positions agree with TRBD1. Germline CDR1 SGHTA, CDR2 FQGTGA. The trim removed 6 bases at V and 1 base at J, leaving 5 bases unmatched. The CDR3 sequence is 14 residues long. The CDR3 reads CASSIGQGSYEQYF. DNA for the CDR3: TGTGCCAGCAGTATCGGACAGGGTTCCTACGAGCAGTACTTC.

The gene calls are TRBV27 and TRBJ1-1; D is unclear. In germline, CDR1 is MNHEY, CDR2 SMNVEV (reference sequence). The CDR3 contains 13 residues. Trimming removed 3 bases at V and 1 base at J, with 6 bases between. For the CDR3, the DNA is TGTGCCAGCAGTTTGAATAGGAACACTGAAGCTTTCTTT. This encodes CASSLNRNTEAFF.

The chain combines TRBV19 with TRBJ1-1; D might be TRBD1 (6 bases). The CDR3 extends over 14 amino acids. CDR1 and CDR2 from the germline V gene are LNHDA and SQIVND (reference sequence). V was trimmed by 5 bases and J by 7 bases, leaving 17 bases between them. The CDR3, as DNA: TGTGCCAGTAGTGCGGGGCAGGGGAGGGGTGAAGCTTTCTTT. Its translation is CASSAGQGRGEAFF. Variable domain in full (rest from reference TRBV19 and TRBJ1-1): DGGITQSPKYLFRKEGQNVTLSCEQNLNHDAMYWYRQDPGQGLRLIYYSQIVNDFQKGDIAEGYSVSREKKESFPLTVTSAQKNPTAFYLCASSAGQGRGEAFFGQGTRLTVV.

This clone was recorded only once. The J gene is TRBJ2-3, the V gene TRBV6-2 or TRBV6-3; the match to TRBD2 covers 7 bases. The CDR3 is 17 residues long. With V trimmed by 3 bases and J by 11 bases, 20 bases remained unmatched. Looked up from germline, CDR1 is MNHEY and CDR2 is SVGEGT. CDR3 sequence: CASSYPTGLPFPERQYF. The CDR3 DNA is TGTGCCAGCAGTTATCCAACGGGACTACCGTTCCCGGAGAGGCAGTATTTT.

The J gene is TRBJ2-7, the V gene TRBV5-1; the D gene is possibly TRBD1 (6 bases). Germline V CDR1 and CDR2: SGHRS, YFSETQ. This CDR3 is 16 amino acids long. V was cut by 4 bases and J by 0 bases, with 17 bases left in between. CDR3 sequence (DNA): TGCGCCAGCAGCACCCCGCAGGGGACCCCCTCCTACGAGCAGTACTTC. Translating it yields CASSTPQGTPSYEQYF.

The gene calls are TRBV29-1 and TRBJ1-2; TRBD1 agrees at 9 bases. V was pared by 1 base and J by 3 bases, with 12 bases of the junction left unmatched. The CDR3 has 17 amino acids. CDR1 and CDR2 (germline): SQVTM, ANQGSEA. The CDR3 reads CSVEGAQGARGDYGYTF. As DNA, the CDR3 is TGCAGCGTTGAAGGGGCACAGGGGGCCCGGGGGGACTATGGCTACACCTTC. Supplemented by reference TRBV29-1 and TRBJ1-2, the full variable domain reads SAVISQKPSRDICQRGTSLTIQCQVDSQVTMMFWYRQQPGQSLTLIATANQGSEATYESGFVIDKFPISRPNLTFSTLTVSNMSPEDSSIYLCSVEGAQGARGDYGYTFGSGTRLTVV.

The CDR3 coding sequence is TGTGCCAGCAGTCCCCTGGCGGGGGGACCCTCCTACGAGCAGTACTTC. Translating gives CASSPLAGGPSYEQYF. The chain carries TRBV28 and TRBJ2-7; 8 positions match TRBD2. There are 16 residues in the CDR3. Germline CDR1 MDHEN, CDR2 SYDVKM. Trimming at V came to 5 bases and at J to 0 bases, leaving 9 bases not matched to a gene.

V and J are TRBV11-3 and TRBJ1-1; 11 bases map to TRBD1. The germline V gene encodes CDR1 SGHNT and CDR2 YENEEA. This CDR3 comprises 15 residues. The trim removed 5 bases at V and 4 bases at J, leaving 6 bases unmatched. The CDR3 nucleotides are TGTGCCAGCAGCGCCGGACAGGGGGCGGGCACTGAAGCTTTCTTT. This translates into CASSAGQGAGTEAFF.

The rearrangement uses TRBV11-2 and TRBJ2-3, with a tentative D call TRBD1 (5 bases). The CDR3 contains 15 residues. V lost 1 base and J 2 bases, leaving 10 bases between the germline ends. Germline CDR1 is SGHAT and CDR2 is FQNNGV. The CDR3 DNA sequence: TGTGCCAGCAGCTTAGGGGGCCGGCCCACAGATACGCAGTATTTT. Its translation: CASSLGGRPTDTQYF.

This chain joins TRBV4-1 and TRBJ1-2; weak D call: TRBD1 (6 bases). The CDR3 runs to 16 residues. Germline-derived CDR1 and CDR2 are MGHRA and YSYEKL. V dropped 0 bases and J dropped 7 bases, with 18 bases sitting between them. The CDR3 loop reads CASSQEGAGVKSGYTF. The CDR3 nucleotides read TGCGCCAGCAGCCAAGAGGGGGCAGGGGTAAAATCTGGCTACACCTTC.

This chain links TRBV5-6 with TRBJ1-6, with TRBD1 matching over 7 bases. CDR3 length: 17 residues. From germline, CDR1 is SGHDT and CDR2 YYEEEE. Trimming cost V 2 bases and J 4 bases; bases outside gene matches: 9. The CDR3: CASSFGWTGQYNSPLHF. DNA of the CDR3: TGTGCCAGCAGCTTTGGTTGGACAGGACAATATAATTCACCCCTCCACTTT.

This chain joins TRBV11-2 and TRBJ1-1, with a tentative D call TRBD1 (5 bases). CDR1 and CDR2 (germline): SGHAT, FQNNGV. V lost 4 bases to trimming and J lost 0 bases, with 24 bases between them. The CDR3 spans 19 residues. DNA of the CDR3: TGTGCCAGCAGCTCTTATGTTCCTGGGGGAGGACGCGTGAACACTGAAGCTTTCTTT. Amino acid sequence: CASSSYVPGGGRVNTEAFF.

The J gene is TRBJ1-6, the V gene TRBV30, with 8 positions matching TRBD1. CDR3 length equals 14 residues. Germline V CDR1 and CDR2: GTSNPN, SVGIG (reference sequence). The junction had 10 bases not matched to a gene; V was cut back by 1 base and J by 14 bases. The CDR3 bases are TGTGCCTGGAGTGGCGGGACAGGCTCCCTAACCCTCCACTTT. This translates into CAWSGGTGSLTLHF.

This clone is a singleton in its sample. The chain recombines TRBV9 with TRBJ2-2, with TRBD2 identical over 8 bases. V lost 1 base, J lost 1 base, and 0 bases stayed unmatched. CDR1 SGDLS and CDR2 YYNGEE come from the germline V gene. The CDR3 runs to 15 residues. The CDR3: CASSVLAGNTGELFF. The CDR3 region has the DNA TGTGCCAGCAGCGTACTAGCGGGGAACACCGGGGAGCTGTTTTTT.

The chain links TRBV27 to TRBJ1-2; 7 bases match TRBD1. Germline trimming cut 7 bases from V and 2 bases from J; bases unmatched to any gene: 7. CDR3 length: 14 residues. The germline gives CDR1 MNHEY, CDR2 SMNVEV (reference sequence). The CDR3 reads CASTSSDRNYGYTF. The CDR3 region has the DNA TGTGCCAGCACGTCCTCGGACAGGAACTATGGCTACACCTTC.

The rearrangement joins TRBV5-5 to TRBJ1-4; D uncertain. Trimming took 9 bases from V and 8 from J, leaving 11 bases between them. Germline loops: CDR1 SGHKS, CDR2 YYEKEE (reference sequence). This CDR3 comprises 11 residues. The CDR3 is CAINEGEKLFF. CDR3 in DNA: TGTGCCATCAACGAGGGCGAAAAACTGTTTTTT.